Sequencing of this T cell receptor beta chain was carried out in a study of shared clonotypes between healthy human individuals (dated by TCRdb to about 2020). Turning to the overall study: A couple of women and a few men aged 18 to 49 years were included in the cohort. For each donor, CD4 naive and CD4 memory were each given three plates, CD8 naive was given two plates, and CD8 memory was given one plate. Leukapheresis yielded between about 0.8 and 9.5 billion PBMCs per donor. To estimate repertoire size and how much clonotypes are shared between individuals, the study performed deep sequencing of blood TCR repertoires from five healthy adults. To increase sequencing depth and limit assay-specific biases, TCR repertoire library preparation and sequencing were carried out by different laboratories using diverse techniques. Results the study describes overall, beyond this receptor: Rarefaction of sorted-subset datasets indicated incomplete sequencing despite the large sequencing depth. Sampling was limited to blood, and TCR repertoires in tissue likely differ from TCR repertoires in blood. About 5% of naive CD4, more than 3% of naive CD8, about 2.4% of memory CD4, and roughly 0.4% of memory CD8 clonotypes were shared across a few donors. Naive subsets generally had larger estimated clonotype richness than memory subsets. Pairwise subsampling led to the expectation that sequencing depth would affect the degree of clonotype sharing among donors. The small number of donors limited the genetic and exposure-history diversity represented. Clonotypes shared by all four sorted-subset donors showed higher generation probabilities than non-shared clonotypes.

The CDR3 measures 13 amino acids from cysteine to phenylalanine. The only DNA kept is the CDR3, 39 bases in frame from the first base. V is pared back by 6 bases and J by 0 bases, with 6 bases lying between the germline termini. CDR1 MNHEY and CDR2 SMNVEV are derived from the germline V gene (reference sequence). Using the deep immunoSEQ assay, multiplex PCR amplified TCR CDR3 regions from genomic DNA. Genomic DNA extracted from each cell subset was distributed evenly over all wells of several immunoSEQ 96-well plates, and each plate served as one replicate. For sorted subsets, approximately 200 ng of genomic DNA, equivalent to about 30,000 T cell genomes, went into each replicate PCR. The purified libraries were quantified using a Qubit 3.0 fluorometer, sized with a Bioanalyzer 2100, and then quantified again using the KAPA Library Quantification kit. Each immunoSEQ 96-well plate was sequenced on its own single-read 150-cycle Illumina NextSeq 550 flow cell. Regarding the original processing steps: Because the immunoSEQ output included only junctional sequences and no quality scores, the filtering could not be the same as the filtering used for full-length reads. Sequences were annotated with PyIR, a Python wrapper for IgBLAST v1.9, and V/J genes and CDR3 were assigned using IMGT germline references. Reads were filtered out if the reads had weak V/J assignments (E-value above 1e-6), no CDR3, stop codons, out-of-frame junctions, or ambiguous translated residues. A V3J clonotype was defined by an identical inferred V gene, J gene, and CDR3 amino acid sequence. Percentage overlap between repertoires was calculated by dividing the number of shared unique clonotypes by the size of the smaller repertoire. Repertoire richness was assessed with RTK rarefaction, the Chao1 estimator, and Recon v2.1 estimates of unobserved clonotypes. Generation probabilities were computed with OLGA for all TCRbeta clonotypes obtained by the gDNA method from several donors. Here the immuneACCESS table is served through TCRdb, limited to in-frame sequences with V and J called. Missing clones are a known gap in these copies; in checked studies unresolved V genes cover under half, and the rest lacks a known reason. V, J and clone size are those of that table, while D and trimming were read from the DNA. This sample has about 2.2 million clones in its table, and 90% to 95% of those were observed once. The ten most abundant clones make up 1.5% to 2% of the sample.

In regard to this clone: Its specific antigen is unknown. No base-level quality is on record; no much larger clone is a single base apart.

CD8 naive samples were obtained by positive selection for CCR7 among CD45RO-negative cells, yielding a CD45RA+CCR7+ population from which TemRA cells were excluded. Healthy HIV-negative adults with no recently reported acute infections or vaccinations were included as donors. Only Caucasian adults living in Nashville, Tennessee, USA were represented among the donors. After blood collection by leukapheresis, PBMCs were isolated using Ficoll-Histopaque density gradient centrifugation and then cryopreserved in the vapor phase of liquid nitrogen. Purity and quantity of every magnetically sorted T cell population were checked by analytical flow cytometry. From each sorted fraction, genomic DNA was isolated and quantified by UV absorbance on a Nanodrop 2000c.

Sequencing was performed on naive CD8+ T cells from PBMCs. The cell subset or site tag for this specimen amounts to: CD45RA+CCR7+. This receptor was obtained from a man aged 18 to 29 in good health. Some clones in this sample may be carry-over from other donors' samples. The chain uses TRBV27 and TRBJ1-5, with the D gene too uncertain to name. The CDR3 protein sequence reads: CASRLISNQPQHF. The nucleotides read TGTGCCAGCAGGCTTATTAGCAATCAGCCCCAGCATTTT.